This TCR beta chain was retrieved from a study of T cell responses to AZD1222 COVID-19 vaccine (dated by TCRdb to the early 2020s). Turning to the overall study: A total of approximately 250 trial participants underwent TCR sequencing, of whom more than 200 had received two doses of AZD1222 and about 25 had received two doses of the MenACWY control vaccine. Trial participants were enrolled into age subgroups of 18-55, 56-69 and 70-plus years, which contained around 150, 28 and 57 TCR-sequenced participants, respectively. What the authors observed across the whole study: Conclusions about previously exposed vaccinees were limited because only a handful of AZD1222 recipients were SARS-CoV-2 seropositive at baseline. Vaccine-associated CD4 TCRs spanned the whole spike protein, with dominant responses in regions 160-218 and 743-854. Reportedly, close to half of the unique spike-specific TCRs recognized epitopes lying outside the regions that are mutated in the B.1.351 and B.1.1.7 variants. After two AZD1222 doses, spike-specific TCR breadth and depth were significantly higher than at day 0 and than in MenACWY recipients. Because no samples from the day 14 peak response were available, repertoires could be characterized only after the peak T cell response. The 56-69-year group was small, and its depth increase did not reach significance, likely because of low power. Participants were mostly white British and included more females than males, and it was suggested by the authors that clonal diversity may have been underestimated.

This specimen's time point label, interpreted: about 28 days (+/-7) after the second vaccine dose. AZD1222 recipients with second doses at about 4 weeks or about 12 weeks were pooled, because spike-specific TCR depth and breadth did not differ between schedules. Samples from vaccinated people were obtained from the UK trials COV001 and COV002, which included a single-blind randomized controlled phase 2/3 trial of AZD1222 (ChAdOx1 nCoV-19) in healthy adults. For TCRbeta chain sequencing, PBMC samples were collected from trial participants at day 0 and at day 28 after the second dose. The CDR3 regions of human TCRbeta chains were analyzed by immunosequencing. Regarding the original processing steps: Repertoire TCRs were matched against a reference library of SARS-CoV-2-specific TCRs generated with the MIRA antigen-specificity platform. Breadth was defined as the fraction of unique TCRs that were SARS-CoV-2-associated, and depth was defined as the fraction of total T cells that were SARS-CoV-2-associated. Using the MIRA data, each spike-specific TCR was assigned both to the spike region to which the TCR was reactive and to a CD4 or CD8 class. Log10-transformed breadth and depth values were compared by one-way ANOVA with Sidak's multiple comparisons tests. TCRdb re-hosts the immuneACCESS table, in-frame sequences only. Its copies lack some clones; in the studies checked, an unresolved V gene accounts for under half of them, and the cause for the rest is not known. V, J and clone size derive from that table, while D and trimming were established from the DNA sequence. The sample data list approximately 140,000 clones, and around nine tenths of these were observed just once. Clones ranked in the top ten supply about 10% of the sample.

V is shortened by 5 bases, J by 8 bases, and the region joining them spans 9 bases. The cysteine opens and the phenylalanine closes a CDR3 of 11 amino acids. Solely the CDR3 DNA is kept, with 33 bases framed from the first base. CDR1 is given as SGHTA and CDR2 as FQGNSA, both from the germline V gene. On this clone itself: Its cognate antigen has yet to be identified. Within one base of it there is no much larger clone, and no base qualities were kept.

Sequences were derived from peripheral blood, sampled 28 days after the second AZD1222 dose. The chain links TRBV7-2 with TRBJ1-1, with TRBD1 tentatively as D gene (5 bases match). The TCR was taken from an adult who received the AZD1222 COVID-19 vaccine. The nucleotide sequence reads as follows: TGTGCCAGCAGCGGGGGATCAGAAGCTTTCTTT. Its amino acids are CASSGGSEAFF.